The rows below give T cell receptor beta chains drawn from one sample of a study of chemoradiotherapy in HPV16-positive cancers. The table came from immunoSEQ multiplex PCR; TCRdb's copy has only in-frame clones and leaves some out. The sample includes approximately 3,000 clones, approximately 84% of them seen just once. Sequencing was performed on tumor tissue, taken from a patient who underwent chemoradiotherapy. The receptors were gathered from a human donor with HPV-associated anogenital cancer. The CDR3 runs from the conserved cysteine through the conserved F or W. A D gene is named only where the DNA matches it firmly. Some rows have no size entry. The others give once, few or many, or a class for an expanded clone.

CDR3nt,CDR3aa,abundance,j_gene,v_gene,len,d_gene
TGTGCCAGTAGTAGTAGGGAGGCTGGCTACACCTTC,CASSSREAGYTF,NA,TRBJ1-2,TRBV19,12,NA
TGTGCCAGCAGTCAGGCAGGGAATGGCTACACCTTC,CASSQAGNGYTF,NA,TRBJ1-2,TRBV25-1,12,NA
TGTGCCAGCAGCAAGCCAGGTGGAAACACCATATATTTT,CASSKPGGNTIYF,NA,TRBJ1-3,TRBV7-2,13,NA
TGTGCCAGCGGCAAAACAGAAGGCTCCTACAATGAGCAGTTCTTC,CASGKTEGSYNEQFF,NA,TRBJ2-1,TRBV6-1,15,NA
TGTGCCAGCAGCCCAAAACCGACAGGGTCGGCTTTCTTT,CASSPKPTGSAFF,NA,TRBJ1-1,TRBV9,13,TRBD1
TGTGCCTGGAGTGCCCCGCCTCGAGAGCAGTACTTC,CAWSAPPREQYF,NA,TRBJ2-7,TRBV30,12,NA
TGTGCCAGCAGTCGACAGGGGGCGAGACACTATGGCTACACCTTC,CASSRQGARHYGYTF,NA,TRBJ1-2,TRBV2,15,TRBD1
TGTGCCAGCAGCTTCAACAGGGGGCGAGAGACCCAGTACTTC,CASSFNRGRETQYF,few,TRBJ2-5,TRBV7-2,14,TRBD1
TGTGCCAGCAGCTGGCGGGGGGACCCCTCCAATGAGCAGTTCTTC,CASSWRGDPSNEQFF,once,TRBJ2-1,TRBV13,15,TRBD2
TGTGCTAGCTCCTCTGGGCAGGGGAACACCATATATTTT,CASSSGQGNTIYF,NA,TRBJ1-3,TRBV12-5,13,NA